Listed below are T cell receptor beta chains from one sample, sequenced in a study of T-cell memory formation after mild COVID-19. TCRdb re-called the 5' RACE reads with MiXCR, one entry per CDR3 protein. Among about 560,000 distinct CDR3 sequences listed, roughly 17% were seen once. Sequenced: PBMCs or a T cell subset sorted from them (not recorded which). All receptors come from an adult woman who had mild COVID-19 (a few samples of this study predate the infection). Cell type and time point are not known. Each CDR3 is given with its conserved first and last residue. Fields, in order: D gene, clone size, J gene, V gene, CDR3 protein, CDR3 DNA. The D gene is left open where the match is weak. Clone size is shown for a subset of rows, as once, few, many or a class of expanded clone.

>TRBD1|-|TRBJ2-7|TRBV30
CAWSADREPYEQYF
TGTGCCTGGAGTGCGGACAGGGAGCCCTACGAGCAGTACTTC
>-|few|TRBJ2-7|TRBV29-1
CSVEPLDGRSQYF
TGCAGCGTTGAACCGTTGGATGGGCGTTCGCAGTACTTC
>TRBD2|few|TRBJ2-3|TRBV12-3/TRBV12-4
CASSFSGSTYTQYF
TGTGCCAGCAGTTTTAGCGGGAGCACATATACGCAGTATTTT
>-|-|TRBJ2-1|TRBV9
CASSVGDGNEQFF
TGTGCCAGCAGCGTAGGGGACGGCAATGAGCAGTTCTTC
>-|-|TRBJ1-1|TRBV19
CATSSRGVGTEAFF
TGTGCCACAAGCAGTAGAGGGGTGGGCACTGAAGCTTTCTTT
>-|-|TRBJ2-1|TRBV3-1
CASSQDQWSSASWEQFF
TGTGCCAGCAGCCAAGATCAATGGTCTAGCGCTTCATGGGAGCAGTTCTTC
>TRBD1|-|TRBJ1-1|TRBV28
CASRYPGGTEAFF
TGTGCCAGCAGATACCCAGGGGGCACTGAAGCTTTCTTT
>TRBD2|-|TRBJ2-1|TRBV12-3/TRBV12-4
CASSPEVLAGRDEQFF
TGTGCCAGCAGTCCCGAGGTACTAGCGGGGCGGGATGAGCAGTTCTTC
>-|-|TRBJ2-5|TRBV11-3
CASSLGGLGTQETQYF
TGTGCCAGCAGCTTAGGCGGGCTAGGAACCCAAGAGACCCAGTACTTC
>TRBD2|few|TRBJ2-2|TRBV24-1
CATSDLASGRTGELFF
TGTGCCACCAGTGATTTGGCTAGCGGGAGGACCGGGGAGCTGTTTTTT
>-|-|TRBJ2-7|TRBV30
CAWSERFSKKYF
TGTGCCTGGAGTGAGCGATTTTCTAAGAAGTACTTC
>-|-|TRBJ2-3|TRBV28
CAGGAGTDTQYF
TGTGCCGGGGGGGCCGGGACAGATACGCAGTATTTT
>-|few|TRBJ1-3|TRBV15
CATSEPWEFSGNTIYF
TGTGCCACCAGCGAACCCTGGGAATTCTCTGGAAACACCATATATTTT
>-|few|TRBJ1-5|TRBV15
CATSSLGGGNQPQHF
TGTGCCACCAGCAGCCTTGGGGGAGGCAATCAGCCCCAGCATTTT
>-|-|TRBJ2-2|TRBV6-5
CASSRSTVNTGELFF
TGTGCCAGCAGCCGCTCGACAGTGAACACCGGGGAGCTGTTTTTT
>TRBD2|-|TRBJ2-3|TRBV5-1
CASSLQGGRIADTQYF
TGCGCCAGCAGCTTACAAGGCGGGAGAATAGCAGATACGCAGTATTTT
>-|-|TRBJ2-6|TRBV4-3
CASSPQRGAGANVLTF
TGCGCCAGCAGCCCGCAGAGAGGCGCTGGGGCCAACGTCCTGACTTTC
>-|-|TRBJ1-5|TRBV6-2/TRBV6-3
CASSLTAYQPQHF
TGTGCCAGCAGTTTAACAGCTTATCAGCCCCAGCATTTT
>-|few|TRBJ1-2|TRBV27
CASAPLDRIYGYTF
TGTGCCAGCGCTCCCCTAGACAGGATTTATGGCTACACCTTC
>TRBD2|few|TRBJ2-5|TRBV20-1
CSAEGTSGRIGETQYF
TGCAGTGCCGAAGGGACTAGCGGGAGGATAGGAGAGACCCAGTACTTC
>-|-|TRBJ2-1|TRBV5-1
CASSLGGTTQAQFF
TGCGCCAGCAGCTTGGGGGGGACAACCCAGGCCCAGTTCTTC
>-|-|TRBJ2-7|TRBV29-1
CSVEGTPYEQYF
TGCAGCGTTGAAGGGACACCCTACGAGCAGTACTTC
>-|-|TRBJ2-3|TRBV20-1
CSLSLQTSTDTQYF
TGCAGTCTAAGTTTACAGACTAGCACAGATACGCAGTATTTT
>-|-|TRBJ2-3|TRBV29-1
CSVEGGRGAQDTQYF
TGCAGCGTTGAAGGGGGCAGGGGAGCCCAGGATACGCAGTATTTT
>-|few|TRBJ2-7|TRBV15
CATSREGDSYEQYF
TGTGCCACCAGCAGAGAGGGCGACTCCTACGAGCAGTACTTC
>TRBD2|few|TRBJ2-5|TRBV20-1
CSARDLAGGFTETQYF
TGCAGTGCTAGAGATCTAGCGGGAGGGTTCACGGAGACCCAGTACTTC
>TRBD2|-|TRBJ2-5|TRBV29-1
CSVYSGGETQYF
TGCAGCGTCTATAGCGGGGGTGAGACCCAGTACTTC
>TRBD2|-|TRBJ2-3|TRBV24-1
CATSDPGGGLGTDTQYF
TGTGCCACCAGTGACCCGGGAGGAGGGCTGGGCACAGATACGCAGTATTTT
>TRBD1|many|TRBJ1-6|TRBV6-2/TRBV6-3
CASSPRDRGVNSPLHF
TGTGCCAGCAGTCCGCGGGACAGGGGTGTTAATTCACCCCTCCACTTT